The 23 T cell receptor beta chains presented below share a single source sample, sequenced in a study of CD8+CD57+ T cells in acquired aplastic anemia. Genomic DNA, the template, was used for profiling of the TCR beta VDJ and CDR3. TCRdb passed the reads through MiXCR, listing each CDR3 protein once. Counted here are over 250,000 distinct CDR3 sequences, 45% to 65% occurring once; the ten biggest clones make up approximately 1.2%. Patients who underwent sequencing had shown CD8+CD57+ cell expansion by flow cytometry. The specimen sequenced was sorted CD4+, CD8+, or CD8+CD57+ T cells (not recorded which) from PBMCs. The source of these receptors is a human donor with aplastic anemia.

This clonotype has at least ten counts. V and J are TRBV19 and TRBJ2-1; the match to TRBD2 covers 8 bases. Trimming took 2 bases from V and 8 from J; bases not matched to a gene: 8. Germline values: CDR1 LNHDA, CDR2 SQIVND (reference sequence). The CDR3 spans 15 residues. The CDR3 DNA reads TGTGCCAGTAGTATATTCCTGGCGGGGGGTGATGAGCAGTTCTTC. Translated, it gives CASSIFLAGGDEQFF.

This clonotype was counted a single time. V and J are TRBV6-6 and TRBJ2-7, with 12 positions matching TRBD2. After removal of 2 bases from V and 7 bases from J, the junction contained 6 bases not matched to a gene. The CDR3 sequence is 15 residues long. The germline gives CDR1 MNHNY, CDR2 SVGAGI (reference sequence). CDR3 residues: CASSYRTSGGREQYF. Written as DNA, the CDR3 is TGTGCCAGCAGTTACCGTACTAGCGGGGGGCGTGAGCAGTACTTC.

V usage is TRBV20-1 and J usage is TRBJ2-7, with D possibly being TRBD1 or TRBD2 (5 bases each). Germline values: CDR1 DFQATT, CDR2 SNEGSKA (reference sequence). This CDR3 contains 15 residues. V was pared by 0 bases and J by 4 bases, with 16 bases between. DNA of the CDR3: TGCAGTGCTAGAGATCCGGGGCGCAGTGCGTACGAGCAGTACTTC. Its translation is CSARDPGRSAYEQYF.

CDR3 sequence reads: CAISESRGRDTEAFF. CDR3 in DNA: TGTGCCATCAGTGAAAGTCGGGGTAGGGACACTGAAGCTTTCTTT. The chain combines TRBV10-3 with TRBJ1-1; D remains unclear. This CDR3 spans 15 amino acids. CDR1 ENHRY and CDR2 SYGVKD come from the germline V gene. Between the trimmed V and J ends, which lost 3 bases and 3 bases, there was a span of 14 bases.

This clonotype was seen a handful of times. In DNA, the CDR3 is TGTGCCAGCTCACCACCGGTACAGGGTAAAATCTACGAGCAGTACTTC. Translating gives CASSPPVQGKIYEQYF. V and J are TRBV18 and TRBJ2-7; D might be TRBD1 (6 bases). V lost 0 bases, J lost 3 bases, and 15 bases lay in between. This CDR3 is built from 16 residues. Per the germline V gene, CDR1 is KGHSH and CDR2 is LQKENI.

This clonotype was seen at least ten times. The chain is built from TRBV5-4 and TRBJ2-7; 7 bases are a match to TRBD1. Germline V gene data show CDR1 as SGHNT and CDR2 as YYREEE (reference sequence). The CDR3 totals 15 residues. Trimming took 4 bases from V and 0 from J; bases not matched to a gene: 7. DNA for the CDR3: TGTGCCAGCAGCCCCGGACAGGAGAGCTCCTACGAGCAGTACTTC. Translation: CASSPGQESSYEQYF.

The rearrangement joins TRBV3-1 to TRBJ1-1, with TRBD1 matching over 7 bases. Germline V CDR1 and CDR2: LGHDT, YNNKEL (reference sequence). The CDR3 has 15 residues. V dropped 3 bases and J dropped 1; count of bases not matched to a gene: 5. CDR3 protein: CASSQGRTGNTEAFF. The CDR3 DNA reads TGTGCCAGCAGCCAGGGTCGGACAGGGAACACTGAAGCTTTCTTT.

The chain has TRBV25-1 and TRBJ2-7; 12 bases fit TRBD2. V shed 2 bases, J shed 2 bases, and the junction held 10 bases outside the gene matches. Germline assignment: CDR1 MGHDK and CDR2 SYGVNS. The CDR3 sequence is 18 residues long. CDR3 nucleotides: TGTGCCAGCAGTGAAGGCGGCACTAGCGGGAGGAGGGCCTACGAGCAGTACTTC. As protein: CASSEGGTSGRRAYEQYF.

This rearrangement joins TRBV2 to TRBJ2-7; D is ambiguous. CDR3 length: 13 amino acids. V was pared by 6 bases and J by 6 bases, with 15 bases between. Germline loops: CDR1 SNHLY, CDR2 FYNNEI. The CDR3 DNA is TGTGCCAGCAGACCGGAACAGTGGCGCGAGCAGTACTTC. It specifies CASRPEQWREQYF.

CDR3 loop: CASSRGVGEKLFF. As DNA, the CDR3 is TGTGCCAGCAGCAGGGGAGTAGGGGAAAAACTGTTTTTT. The chain recombines TRBV12-3 or TRBV12-4 with TRBJ1-4; weak D call: TRBD1 (6 bases). The CDR3 sequence is 13 residues long. Trimming removed 6 bases from V and 8 bases from J, with 13 bases in between.

For this clonotype: The junction does not match germline at one end; this may be a read error. CDR3: CSAYYDEQFF. CDR3 nucleotide sequence: TGCAGTGCTTACTACGATGAGCAGTTCTTC. V gene TRBV20-1 combines with J gene TRBJ2-1; D remains ambiguous. The CDR3 length is 10 residues. Germline lookup yields CDR1 DFQATT and CDR2 SNEGSKA (reference sequence).

This clonotype has a single count. This chain uses TRBV29-1 with TRBJ1-1; the D is unclear. Germline lookup yields CDR1 SQVTM and CDR2 ANQGSEA. The CDR3 is made up of 13 amino acids. The ends were cut back, 5 bases at V and 2 bases at J, with 12 bases in the middle. The CDR3 DNA reads as TGCAGCGTTAGTGAGACACCTAACACTGAAGCTTTCTTT. It is translated as CSVSETPNTEAFF.

This clonotype has a count of ten or more. The J gene is TRBJ2-1, the V gene TRBV11-2; 8 bases fit TRBD1. The V segment lost 0 bases and the J segment 5 bases; nucleotides outside the gene matches: 9. Germline assignment: CDR1 SGHAT and CDR2 FQNNGV. This CDR3 spans 17 amino acids. The CDR3 loop reads CASSLDSLDRVNNEQFF. In DNA, the CDR3 is TGTGCCAGCAGCTTAGATTCGTTGGACAGGGTTAACAATGAGCAGTTCTTC. Full variable domain (rest looked up from reference TRBV11-2 and TRBJ2-1): EAGVAQSPRYKIIEKRQSVAFWCNPISGHATLYWYQQILGQGPKLLIQFQNNGVVDDSQLPKDRFSAERLKGVDSTLKIQPAKLEDSAVYLCASSLDSLDRVNNEQFFGPGTRLTVL.

The chain combines TRBV29-1 with TRBJ1-4; D is unresolved. Germline values: CDR1 SQVTM, CDR2 ANQGSEA. The CDR3 extends over 11 amino acids. V was cut by 7 bases and J by 6 bases, with 9 bases left in between. CDR3 in DNA: TGCAGCGCCACAAGGGATGAAAAACTGTTTTTT. Amino acid sequence: CSATRDEKLFF.

This clonotype was observed many times. This sequence joins TRBV6-5 and TRBJ2-3, with D tentatively TRBD2 (6 bases). This CDR3 spans 15 amino acids. V dropped 1 base and J dropped 6 bases, with 14 bases sitting between them. Germline CDR1 MNHEY, CDR2 SVGAGI. The CDR3 is CASSYYGTLGDTQYF. CDR3 bases: TGTGCCAGCAGTTACTATGGGACTCTAGGTGATACGCAGTATTTT.

This clonotype was found many times. The V and J genes are TRBV5-1 and TRBJ1-6; D unresolved. This CDR3 contains 16 residues. With 4 bases removed from V and 9 bases from J, the gap between germline ends came to 20 bases. The germline V gene encodes CDR1 SGHRS and CDR2 YFSETQ. The CDR3 nucleotides read TGCGCCAGCAGCAGTCTGGCAGGCCAAAAGGGTTCACCCCTCCACTTT. Its translation: CASSSLAGQKGSPLHF. Full variable domain (outside the CDR3, taken from reference TRBV5-1 and TRBJ1-6): KAGVTQTPRYLIKTRGQQVTLSCSPISGHRSVSWYQQTPGQGLQFLFEYFSETQRNKGNFPGRFSGRQFSNSRSEMNVSTLELGDSALYLCASSSLAGQKGSPLHFGNGTRLTVT.

The rearrangement uses TRBV24-1 and TRBJ2-3, with 7 bases matching TRBD1. Germline trimming cut 3 bases from V and 2 bases from J; bases unmatched to any gene: 7. The CDR3 is made up of 16 amino acids. Germline V gene sequence: CDR1 KGHDR, CDR2 SFDVKD. CDR3 DNA: TGTGCCACCAGTGATGCCGCAGGGGGACCCACAGATACGCAGTATTTT. Translation: CATSDAAGGPTDTQYF.

This clonotype was picked up many times. The rearrangement joins TRBV19 to TRBJ2-1, with 8 bases lining up with TRBD1. The J segment lost 5 bases and the V segment lost 4 bases, leaving 13 bases of the junction unmatched. CDR3 length: 17 residues. Germline V CDR1 and CDR2: LNHDA, SQIVND (reference sequence). The CDR3 region has the DNA TGTGCCAGTAGTACACAACAGGGGGGATACCCGCACAATGAGCAGTTCTTC. Translation gives CASSTQQGGYPHNEQFF.

There are many counts of this clonotype. The V and J genes are TRBV6-1 and TRBJ2-5; 9 nucleotides line up with TRBD2. Trimming removed 0 bases from V and 4 bases from J; junction bases left unmatched: 6. Per the germline V gene, CDR1 is MNHNS and CDR2 is SASEGT. There are 16 residues in the CDR3. This CDR3 reads CASSEAGAGGGETQYF. In DNA, the CDR3 is TGTGCCAGCAGTGAAGCAGGAGCGGGAGGCGGAGAGACCCAGTACTTC.

The V and J genes are TRBV7-3 and TRBJ2-1; D call uncertain. CDR1 and CDR2 (germline): SGHTA, FQGTGA. Trimming removed 5 bases from V and 6 bases from J, with 14 bases in between. The CDR3 contains 14 residues. CDR3 nucleotides: TGTGCCAGCAGCCTAGGTCCTACGATCAATGAGCAGTTCTTC. As protein: CASSLGPTINEQFF.

V usage is TRBV4-3 and J usage is TRBJ1-6; TRBD1 is a possible D gene (5 bases). This CDR3 has 15 amino acids. Germline assignment: CDR1 LGHNA and CDR2 YSLEER. The germline V and J ends were trimmed by 0 bases and 13 bases, with 16 bases remaining between them. The chain's CDR3 is CASSQEWWGGSPLHF. The CDR3 DNA is TGCGCCAGCAGCCAAGAGTGGTGGGGGGGATCGCCCCTCCACTTT.

This clonotype was seen repeatedly, ten times or more. This chain connects TRBV5-1 to TRBJ2-1, with D possibly TRBD2 on 6 matching bases. The CDR3 has 14 amino acids. V lost 0 bases to trimming and J lost 6 bases, with 10 bases between them. CDR1 is SGHRS and CDR2 is YFSETQ in the germline V gene. The chain's CDR3 is CASSLAASVNEQFF. CDR3 sequence (DNA): TGCGCCAGCAGCTTGGCGGCTAGCGTCAATGAGCAGTTCTTC.

This clonotype showed up many times. The chain uses TRBV5-8 and TRBJ2-3; D gene unclear. The V gene lost 3 bases and the J gene lost 2 bases, with 13 bases spanning the gap. Germline CDR1 reads SGHTS; CDR2 reads YDEGEE. CDR3 length: 15 residues. The CDR3 sequence is CASSSPTLYTDTQYF. CDR3 nucleotide sequence: TGTGCCAGCAGCTCACCGACTCTCTACACAGATACGCAGTATTTT.